This TCR beta chain originates from a study of blood T cell repertoires in COVID-19. Study overall: Sample material is recorded as cDNA or gDNA derived from T cells, B-cell-depleted T cells, or PBMCs.

Germline V lookup: CDR1 KGHSH, CDR2 LQKENI. The CDR3 has 13 amino acids. The V and J ends lost 3 bases and 6 bases respectively, with 12 bases between them. Generated by immunoSEQ multiplex PCR, the TCRdb table keeps only in-frame clones and is missing some. This sample has under 150,000 clones, with 75% to 90% found just once. The clonotype comes from a middle-aged man with active or convalescent COVID-19. This rearrangement joins TRBV18 to TRBJ2-7; TRBD2 might be the D (6 bases). Sequenced input: peripheral blood. The CDR3 protein is CASSPSEGGEQYF. DNA of the CDR3: TGTGCCAGCTCACCGTCAGAGGGAGGCGAGCAGTACTTC.